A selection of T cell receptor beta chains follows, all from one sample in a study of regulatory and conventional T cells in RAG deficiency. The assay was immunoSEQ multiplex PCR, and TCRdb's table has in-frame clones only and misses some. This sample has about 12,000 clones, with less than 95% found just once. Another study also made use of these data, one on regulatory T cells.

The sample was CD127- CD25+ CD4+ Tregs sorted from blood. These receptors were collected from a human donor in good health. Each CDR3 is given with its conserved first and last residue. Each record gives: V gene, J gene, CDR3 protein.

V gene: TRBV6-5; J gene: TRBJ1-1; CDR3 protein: CASRRATEAFF
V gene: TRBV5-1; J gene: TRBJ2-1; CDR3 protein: CASSFGGGTYNEQFF
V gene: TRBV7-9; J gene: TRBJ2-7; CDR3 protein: CASSWVGAPYEQYF
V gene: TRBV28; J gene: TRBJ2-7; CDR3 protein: CASRGDPYEQYF
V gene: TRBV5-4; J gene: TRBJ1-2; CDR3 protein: CASSLGQGNYGYTF
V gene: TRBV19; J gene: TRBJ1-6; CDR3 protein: CASSKSGQVYAAFLHF
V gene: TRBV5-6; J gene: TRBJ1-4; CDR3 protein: CASSRLRDTGEKLFF
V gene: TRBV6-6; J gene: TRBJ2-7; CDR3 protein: CASSYLNSYEQYF
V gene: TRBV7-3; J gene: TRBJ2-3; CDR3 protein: CASSFTGGKQDTQYF
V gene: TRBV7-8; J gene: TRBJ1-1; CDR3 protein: CASSLPGRGTEAFF
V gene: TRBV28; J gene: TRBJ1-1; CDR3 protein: CASSLRGAWTEAFF
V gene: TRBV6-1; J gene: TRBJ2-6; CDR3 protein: CASSEGQGAPPGANVLTF
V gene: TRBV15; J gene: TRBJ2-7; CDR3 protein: CATSRNTGTGLTYEQYF
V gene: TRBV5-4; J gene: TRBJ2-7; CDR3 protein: CASSPRQGPYEQYF
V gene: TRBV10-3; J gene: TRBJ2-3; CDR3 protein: CAISVGRGVADTQYF
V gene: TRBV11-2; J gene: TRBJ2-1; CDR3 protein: CASSLGPSGNEQFF
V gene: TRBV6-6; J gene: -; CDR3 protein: CASFRVVYEQYF
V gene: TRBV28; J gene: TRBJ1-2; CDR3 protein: CASARPGEIYGYTF
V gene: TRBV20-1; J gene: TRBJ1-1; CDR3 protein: CSARLAPEAFF
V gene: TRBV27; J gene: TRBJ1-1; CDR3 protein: CASSLDRAGPTEAFF
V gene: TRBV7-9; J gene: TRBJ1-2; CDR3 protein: CASSAIGWDTRPFNYGYTF
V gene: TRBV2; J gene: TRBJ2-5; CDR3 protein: CASRLDSGGWETQYF
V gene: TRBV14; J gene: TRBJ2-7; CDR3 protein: CVPPSGGGNEQYF
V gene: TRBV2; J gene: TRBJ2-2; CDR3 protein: CATQGTGELFF
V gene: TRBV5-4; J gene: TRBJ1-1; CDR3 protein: CASSFSGSMNTEAFF
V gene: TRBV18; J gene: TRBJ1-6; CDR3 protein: CASSPGQGGSPLHF
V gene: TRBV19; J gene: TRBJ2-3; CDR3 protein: CASNATGTGVPDTQYF
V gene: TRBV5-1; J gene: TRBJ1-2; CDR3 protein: CASSPGQPRGSYGYTF
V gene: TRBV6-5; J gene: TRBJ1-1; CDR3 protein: CASAPSRGNTEAFF
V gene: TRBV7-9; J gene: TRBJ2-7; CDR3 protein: CASSSLVFHEQYF
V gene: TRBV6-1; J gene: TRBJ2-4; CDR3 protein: CASSKARGTKNIQYF
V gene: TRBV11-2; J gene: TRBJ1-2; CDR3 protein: CASSLAGQNYGYTF
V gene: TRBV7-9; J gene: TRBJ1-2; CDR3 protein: CASSSYTGTGLGGYGYTF
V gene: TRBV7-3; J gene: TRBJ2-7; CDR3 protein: CASSRTGGGYEQYF
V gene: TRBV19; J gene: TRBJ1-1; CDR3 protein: CASSATGLVEAFF
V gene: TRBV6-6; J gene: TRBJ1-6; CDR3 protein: CASSSPFGNSPLHF
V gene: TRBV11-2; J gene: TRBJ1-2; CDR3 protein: CASRLDRNLRGGYTF
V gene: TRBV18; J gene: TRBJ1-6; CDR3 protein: CASSLRVDSSPLHF
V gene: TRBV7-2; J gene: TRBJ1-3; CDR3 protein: CASSPYSSSGNTIYF
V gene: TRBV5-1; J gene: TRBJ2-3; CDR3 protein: CASSETGGGMDTQYF
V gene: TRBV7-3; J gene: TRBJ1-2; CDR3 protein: CASSPTGGVGNYGYTF
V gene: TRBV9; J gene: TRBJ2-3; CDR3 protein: CASSVEGSPADTQYF
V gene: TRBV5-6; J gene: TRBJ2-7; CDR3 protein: CASSLTGFRAYEQYF
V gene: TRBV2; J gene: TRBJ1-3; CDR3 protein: CARSGDRGRNSGNTIYF
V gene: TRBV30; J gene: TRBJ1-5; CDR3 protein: CAWSAFGTGEWNQPQHF
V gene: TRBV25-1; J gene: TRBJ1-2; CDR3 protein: CASSGSRGGANPYGYTF
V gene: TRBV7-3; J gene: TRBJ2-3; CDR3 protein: CASSRPQGALTDTQYF
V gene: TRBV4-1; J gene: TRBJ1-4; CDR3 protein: CASSQVMGQGNEKLFF
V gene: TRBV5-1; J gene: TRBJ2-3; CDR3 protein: CASSSPKTPGSTDTQYF
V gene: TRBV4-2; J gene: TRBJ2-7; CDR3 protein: CASSQAPGSTYEQYF
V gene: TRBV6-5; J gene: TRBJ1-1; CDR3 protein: CASSYSRGGLTEAFF
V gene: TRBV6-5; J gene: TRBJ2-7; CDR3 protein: CASSYSRGLGPYEQYF
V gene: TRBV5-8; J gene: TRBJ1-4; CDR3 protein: CASSRDRGSRREKLFF